These T cell receptor beta chains were read from a single sample in a study of T cell responses to AZD1222 COVID-19 vaccine. Repertoires were generated with immunoSEQ multiplex PCR, while TCRdb's copy carries only in-frame clones and drops some. Here the sample spans around 150,000 clones, about 91% being singletons. This material consisted of peripheral blood, taken 28 days after the second AZD1222 dose. These receptors originate from an adult who received the AZD1222 COVID-19 vaccine. Each CDR3 is given with its conserved first and last residue. Fields, in order: V gene, CDR3 length, J gene, clone size, D gene, CDR3 protein, CDR3 DNA. The D gene is left open where the match is weak. Size is omitted from some rows. Given values are once, few, many or a class for expanded clones.

TRBV19	15	TRBJ2-3	NA	TRBD2	CASTPLAGETDTQYF	TGTGCCAGTACCCCACTAGCGGGGGAGACAGATACGCAGTATTTT
TRBV10-2	21	TRBJ2-1	NA	TRBD1	CASSYWTGTGGSNASYNEQFF	TGCGCCAGCAGTTATTGGACCGGGACAGGGGGATCAAACGCCTCCTACAATGAGCAGTTCTTC
TRBV15	16	TRBJ1-5	NA	TRBD1	CATSSGVGQGIKPQHF	TGTGCCACCAGCAGCGGGGTGGGACAGGGAATTAAGCCCCAGCATTTT
TRBV19	14	TRBJ1-2	NA	NA	CASSIKAGTYGYTF	TGTGCCAGTAGTATAAAGGCAGGAACCTATGGCTACACCTTC
TRBV6-5	14	TRBJ1-1	NA	NA	CASTVGGVDTEAFF	TGTGCCAGCACTGTGGGCGGGGTAGACACTGAAGCTTTCTTT
TRBV6-5	14	TRBJ1-1	NA	TRBD1	CASIGDRGNTEAFF	TGTGCCAGCATCGGAGACAGGGGAAACACTGAAGCTTTCTTT
TRBV19	17	TRBJ2-6	NA	NA	CASSPGQGSSGANVLTF	TGTGCCAGTAGTCCCGGGCAGGGAAGCTCTGGGGCCAACGTCCTGACTTTC
TRBV7-9	17	TRBJ1-3	NA	TRBD1	CASERTGGVNAGNTIYF	TGTGCCAGCGAAAGGACAGGGGGCGTCAACGCTGGAAACACCATATATTTT
TRBV7-2	14	TRBJ2-3	NA	NA	CASSTSSAADTQYF	TGTGCCAGCAGCACTTCGTCCGCGGCAGATACGCAGTATTTT
TRBV19	19	TRBJ1-5	once	NA	CASSLPSGPGGYSNQPQHF	TGTGCCAGTAGCCTACCCTCGGGCCCAGGTGGTTATAGCAATCAGCCCCAGCATTTT
TRBV7-9	13	TRBJ1-4	NA	NA	CASSFPVGEKLFF	TGTGCCAGCAGCTTCCCCGTAGGGGAAAAACTGTTTTTT
TRBV7-3	13	TRBJ1-1	NA	NA	CASSRDGNTEAFF	TGTGCCAGCAGCCGGGACGGAAACACTGAAGCTTTCTTT
TRBV27	12	TRBJ1-1	NA	NA	CASSLRGAEAFF	TGTGCCAGCAGTCTCCGGGGGGCTGAAGCTTTCTTT
TRBV3-1/TRBV3-2	16	TRBJ2-5	NA	TRBD1	CASSQGQGATQETQYF	TGTGCCAGCAGCCAGGGACAGGGGGCCACCCAAGAGACCCAGTACTTC
TRBV7-9	17	TRBJ1-6	NA	NA	CASSSSDRQFYNSPLHF	TGTGCCAGCAGCTCCTCTGACAGGCAGTTCTATAATTCACCCCTCCACTTT
TRBV30	14	TRBJ2-2	NA	NA	CAWSDQADTGELFF	TGTGCCTGGAGTGACCAAGCGGACACCGGGGAGCTGTTTTTT
TRBV5-8	14	TRBJ2-7	NA	TRBD1	CASTYGGQEFKQYF	TGTGCCAGCACCTATGGGGGACAGGAGTTCAAGCAGTACTTC
TRBV29-1	12	TRBJ2-4	NA	TRBD1	CSVGTAKNIQYF	TGCAGCGTCGGGACAGCTAAAAACATTCAGTACTTC
TRBV19	16	TRBJ1-1	NA	NA	CASSFVGPIRDTEAFF	TGTGCCAGTAGTTTCGTTGGCCCCATCCGGGACACTGAAGCTTTCTTT
TRBV30	15	TRBJ1-4	NA	NA	CACPRGSMGNEKLFF	TGTGCCTGCCCCCGAGGCTCCATGGGAAATGAAAAACTGTTTTTT
TRBV3-1/TRBV3-2	14	TRBJ1-4	NA	NA	CASTPWLGGWELFF	TGTGCCAGCACCCCCTGGCTCGGAGGATGGGAACTGTTTTTT
TRBV11-2	12	TRBJ2-7	NA	NA	CASSLDWYEQYF	TGTGCCAGCAGCTTGGATTGGTACGAGCAGTACTTC
TRBV7-9	15	TRBJ1-6	NA	TRBD1	CASSLGQGYNSPLHF	TGTGCCAGCAGCCTCGGACAGGGCTATAATTCACCCCTCCACTTT
TRBV19	14	TRBJ2-1	NA	TRBD2	CASSISGGRHEQFF	TGTGCCAGTAGTATTAGCGGGGGTAGGCATGAGCAGTTCTTC
TRBV7-7	15	TRBJ2-3	once	TRBD1	CASSLGEGATDTQYF	TGTGCTAGCAGCTTAGGTGAGGGGGCCACAGATACGCAGTATTTT
TRBV7-2	16	TRBJ1-6	few	TRBD1	CASSFAGQANNSPLHF	TGTGCCAGCAGCTTTGCGGGACAGGCAAATAATTCACCCCTCCACTTT
TRBV13	14	TRBJ2-7	NA	TRBD1	CASSFGTGPREQYF	TGTGCCAGCAGTTTCGGGACAGGGCCTCGGGAGCAGTACTTC
TRBV5-1	14	TRBJ2-7	NA	NA	CASSLGHLSYEQYF	TGCGCCAGCAGCTTGGGACACCTATCCTACGAGCAGTACTTC
TRBV2	13	TRBJ1-1	NA	NA	CASSEEGYGEAFF	TGTGCCAGCAGTGAAGAGGGTTATGGTGAAGCTTTCTTT
TRBV18	15	TRBJ1-2	NA	NA	CASSPPPMDSYGYTF	TGTGCCAGCTCACCACCCCCCATGGACAGCTATGGCTACACCTTC
TRBV19	14	TRBJ1-3	NA	NA	CASSIQSSGNTIYF	TGTGCCAGTAGTATACAAAGCTCTGGAAACACCATATATTTT
TRBV6-5	13	TRBJ1-2	NA	NA	CASTLYISYGYTF	TGTGCCAGTACCCTATACATCTCCTATGGCTACACCTTC
TRBV14	13	TRBJ2-3	NA	NA	CASSQGGLVTQYF	TGTGCCAGCAGCCAAGGCGGATTAGTAACGCAGTATTTT
TRBV20-1	10	TRBJ2-7	NA	NA	CSVQGYEQYF	TGCAGTGTCCAGGGCTACGAGCAGTACTTC
TRBV18	13	TRBJ1-2	NA	NA	CASSLIINEGYTF	TGTGCCAGCTCACTCATCATCAATGAAGGCTACACCTTC
TRBV19	15	TRBJ2-3	NA	TRBD1	CASSNTGQATDTQYF	TGTGCCAGTAGCAACACGGGACAGGCCACAGATACGCAGTATTTT
TRBV10-3	14	TRBJ1-2	NA	NA	CAISSAWGGFGYTF	TGTGCCATCAGTTCCGCTTGGGGGGGCTTTGGCTACACCTTC
TRBV6-1	13	TRBJ2-7	NA	NA	CASSEYRPYEQYF	TGTGCTAGCAGTGAATATAGGCCTTACGAGCAGTACTTC
TRBV6-5	13	TRBJ2-7	NA	TRBD2	CASRPGREYEQYF	TGTGCCAGCAGGCCCGGGAGGGAATACGAGCAGTACTTC
TRBV3-1/TRBV3-2	14	TRBJ2-5	NA	NA	CASSQRVRGETQYF	TGTGCCAGCAGCCAAAGGGTCCGGGGGGAGACCCAGTACTTC
TRBV3-1/TRBV3-2	14	TRBJ1-6	NA	NA	CASSPPGGNSPLHF	TGTGCCAGCAGCCCCCCCGGGGGCAATTCACCCCTCCACTTT
TRBV5-1	14	TRBJ1-3	NA	NA	CASSPRTSGNTIYF	TGCGCCAGCAGCCCGAGGACCTCTGGAAACACCATATATTTT
TRBV29-1	15	TRBJ2-3	NA	TRBD2	CSVETGGGVADTQYF	TGCAGCGTTGAAACCGGCGGGGGGGTCGCAGATACGCAGTATTTT
TRBV10-3	16	TRBJ1-4	NA	NA	CAISESVGDQGGKLFF	TGTGCCATCAGTGAGTCGGTTGGAGATCAGGGAGGAAAACTGTTTTTT
TRBV21-1	16	TRBJ2-7	once	NA	CASSKVLPFIPYEQYF	TGTGCCAGCAGCAAAGTTCTCCCCTTTATTCCCTACGAGCAGTACTTC
TRBV11-2	15	TRBJ1-1	once	NA	CASSLVGRQGTEAFF	TGTGCCAGCAGCTTAGTAGGTCGTCAGGGGACTGAAGCTTTCTTT
TRBV7-8	14	TRBJ1-6	NA	TRBD1	CASSWDREASPLHF	TGTGCCAGCAGCTGGGACAGGGAGGCTTCACCCCTCCACTTT
TRBV6-5	14	TRBJ1-1	NA	NA	CASSYRGSNTEAFF	TGTGCCAGCAGTTACAGGGGGTCGAACACTGAAGCTTTCTTT
TRBV7-6	15	TRBJ1-4	NA	NA	CASSLASGPAEKLFF	TGTGCCAGCAGCTTAGCCTCGGGACCGGCTGAAAAACTGTTTTTT
TRBV3-1/TRBV3-2	13	TRBJ1-5	NA	NA	CASSQARNQPQHF	TGTGCCAGCAGCCAAGCTAGGAATCAGCCCCAGCATTTT
TRBV19	16	TRBJ1-2	NA	NA	CASSSGGTLDFYGYTF	TGTGCCAGTAGTAGTGGGGGGACCCTGGACTTCTATGGCTACACCTTC
TRBV5-1	13	TRBJ1-2	NA	NA	CASKVAQGRGYTF	TGCGCCAGCAAAGTAGCACAGGGACGTGGCTACACCTTC